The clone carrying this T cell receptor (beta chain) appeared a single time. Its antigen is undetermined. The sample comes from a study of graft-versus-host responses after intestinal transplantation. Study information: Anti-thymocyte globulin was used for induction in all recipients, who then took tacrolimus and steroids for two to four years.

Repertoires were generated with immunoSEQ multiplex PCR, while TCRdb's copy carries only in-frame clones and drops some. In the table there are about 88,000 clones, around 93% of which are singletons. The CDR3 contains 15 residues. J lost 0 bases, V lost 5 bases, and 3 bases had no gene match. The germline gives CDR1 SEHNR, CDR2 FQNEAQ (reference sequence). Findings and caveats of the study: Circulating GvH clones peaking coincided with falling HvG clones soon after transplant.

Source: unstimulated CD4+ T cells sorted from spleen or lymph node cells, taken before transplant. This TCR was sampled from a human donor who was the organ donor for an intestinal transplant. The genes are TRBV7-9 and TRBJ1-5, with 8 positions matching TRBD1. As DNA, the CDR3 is TGTGCCAGCAGCGAGACAGGGGTTAGCAATCAGCCCCAGCATTTT. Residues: CASSETGVSNQPQHF.